Each of the 26 T cell receptor beta chains below was sequenced from the same sample in a study of vaccination and CD4 T cells after COVID-19. These receptors are not linked to any known antigen. The treatment: approximately nine-day PBMC culture with coronavirus spike peptide pools or control peptides (ViraFEST assay). Once obtained from cultured CD4+ T cells, the DNA was sequenced using the Oncomine TCR Beta short-read assay. MiXCR was run by TCRdb on the PCR reads, yielding one entry per CDR3 protein. The repertoire holds some 15,000 distinct CDR3 sequences, around 56% seen once, with about 12% in the top ten. Material: CD4+ T cells from blood, cultured in vitro. The source of these receptors is a human donor who had recovered from COVID-19.

This clonotype was detected a few times. V and J are TRBV20-1 and TRBJ1-5; D unresolved. Germline CDR1 is DFQATT and CDR2 is SNEGSKA (reference sequence). The CDR3 is 16 amino acids. Trimming took 4 bases from V and 0 from J, leaving 16 bases between them. The CDR3 DNA sequence: TGCAGTGCTAACGCGGCCAGGCGTTATAGCAATCAGCCCCAGCATTTT. Amino acid sequence: CSANAARRYSNQPQHF.

The CDR3, as DNA: TGTGCCAGTAGTATAGATCTAGCGGCCAATGAGCAGTTCTTC. It specifies CASSIDLAANEQFF. The chain links TRBV19 to TRBJ2-1; TRBD2 matches 7 bases. CDR1 is LNHDA, CDR2 SQIVND, per germline (reference sequence). The CDR3 contains 14 residues. J was trimmed by 6 bases and V by 0 bases; bases with no gene match: 2. Using reference TRBV19 and TRBJ2-1 for the parts outside the CDR3, the full variable domain is DGGITQSPKYLFRKEGQNVTLSCEQNLNHDAMYWYRQDPGQGLRLIYYSQIVNDFQKGDIAEGYSVSREKKESFPLTVTSAQKNPTAFYLCASSIDLAANEQFFGPGTRLTVL.

This rearrangement joins TRBV20-1 to TRBJ2-3, with 7 bases fitting TRBD1. Per the germline V gene, CDR1 is DFQATT and CDR2 is SNEGSKA (reference sequence). V dropped 2 bases and J dropped 0; count of bases not matched to a gene: 5. The CDR3 covers 15 residues. The CDR3 spells CSARRGQTSTDTQYF. CDR3 coding DNA: TGCAGTGCTAGAAGGGGACAGACTAGCACAGATACGCAGTATTTT.

The chain has TRBV6-5 and TRBJ2-2, with a tentative D call TRBD2 (5 bases). The germline V gene has CDR1 MNHEY and CDR2 SVGAGI. The CDR3 runs 14 residues. The ends were cut back, 0 bases at V and 6 bases at J, with 8 bases in the middle. The DNA for the CDR3 is TGTGCCAGCAGTTACTCGAGGAGGCCCGGGGAGCTGTTTTTT. Protein product: CASSYSRRPGELFF.

The chain carries TRBV28 and TRBJ1-2; possible D gene TRBD1, 5 bases. Per germline, CDR1 MDHEN and CDR2 SYDVKM. Trimming left V 2 bases short and J 8 bases short, with 21 bases between. This CDR3 contains 16 residues. The CDR3 sequence is CASSLGAGVRVVGYTF. CDR3 DNA sequence: TGTGCCAGCAGTTTAGGTGCCGGGGTCAGGGTAGTGGGCTACACCTTC.

The V and J genes are TRBV24-1 and TRBJ1-5; D is unclear. With 4 bases removed from V and 5 bases from J, the gap between germline ends came to 8 bases. CDR1 and CDR2 (germline): KGHDR, SFDVKD. The CDR3 is made up of 13 amino acids. CDR3 nucleotide sequence: TGTGCCACCAGTGACACCGATCATCAGCCCCAGCATTTT. This sequence encodes CATSDTDHQPQHF.

The chain couples TRBV2 to TRBJ2-5; 11 nucleotides agree with TRBD2. Per the germline V gene, CDR1 is SNHLY and CDR2 is FYNNEI. There are 16 residues in the CDR3. CDR3 coding DNA: TGTGCTACGGGTGGGACTAGCGGCCACCCCCAAGAGACCCAGTACTTC. It translates to CATGGTSGHPQETQYF.

In nucleotides, the CDR3 is TGTGCCAGCAGCGTCGACAGGGTAGGCGAGCAGTACTTC. This sequence encodes CASSVDRVGEQYF. The V and J genes are TRBV7-6 and TRBJ2-7, with 7 bases lining up with TRBD1. The CDR3 extends over 13 amino acids. V dropped 5 bases and J dropped 6; count of bases not matched to a gene: 7. Germline V CDR1 and CDR2: SGHVS, FNYEAQ. Full variable domain (outside the CDR3, taken from reference TRBV7-6 and TRBJ2-7): GAGVSQSPRYKVTKRGQDVALRCDPISGHVSLYWYRQALGQGPEFLTYFNYEAQQDKSGLPNDRFSAERPEGSISTLTIQRTEQRDSAMYRCASSVDRVGEQYFGPGTRLTVT.

This clonotype turned up a few times. V and J are TRBV6-1 and TRBJ2-1; D call uncertain. The CDR3 is made up of 12 amino acids. Per the germline V gene, CDR1 is MNHNS and CDR2 is SASEGT. V lost 5 bases and J lost 8, with 10 bases in between. This CDR3 is CASSPRVDEQFF. The CDR3, as DNA: TGTGCCAGCAGTCCACGGGTGGATGAGCAGTTCTTC.

This clonotype has a handful of counts. This chain joins TRBV7-3 and TRBJ2-4, with D perhaps TRBD1 (6 bases). The germline V gene has CDR1 SGHTA and CDR2 FQGTGA. This CDR3 has 13 amino acids. Between the trimmed V and J ends, which lost 5 bases and 9 bases, there was a span of 14 bases. The CDR3 loop reads CASSRDRNTIQYF. In nucleotides, the CDR3 is TGTGCCAGCAGCCGCGACAGGAACACCATTCAGTACTTC.

The rearrangement links TRBV6-4 to TRBJ2-1; TRBD2 matches 11 bases. The V gene's germline CDR1 is MRHNA and CDR2 SNTAGT. V was pared by 5 bases and J by 6 bases, with 6 bases of the junction left unmatched. The CDR3 length is 15 residues. Here the CDR3 DNA reads TGTGCCAGCAGTATAGCGGGAGGGCTAATCAATGAGCAGTTCTTC. It codes for CASSIAGGLINEQFF.

In this sample, this clonotype turned up a few times. This chain uses TRBV2 with TRBJ2-1, with 9 bases fitting TRBD1. Germline lookup yields CDR1 SNHLY and CDR2 FYNNEI. Losses at the gene ends were 7 bases for V and 0 bases for J; bases not matched to a gene: 4. The length of the CDR3 is 15 residues. For the CDR3, the DNA is TGTGCCAGCACCAGACAGGGGGGCTCCTACAATGAGCAGTTCTTC. Amino acid sequence: CASTRQGGSYNEQFF.

This clonotype was seen a handful of times. The V call is TRBV11-1, the J call TRBJ2-5; no firm D call. V lost 1 base and J 2 bases, leaving 8 bases between the germline ends. The CDR3 covers 14 residues. Germline V gene lookup returns CDR1 SGHAT and CDR2 FQDESV (reference sequence). Here the CDR3 DNA reads TGTGCCAGCAGCTTAGGTGGGAAACAAGAGACCCAGTACTTC. Its translation is CASSLGGKQETQYF.

This clonotype has only a few counts. The rearrangement links TRBV15 to TRBJ1-5; D might be TRBD1 (6 bases). Trimming shortened V by 3 bases and J by 6 bases, and 12 bases separated the two germline ends. Germline loops: CDR1 LNHNV, CDR2 YYDKDF (reference sequence). The CDR3 contains 14 residues. CDR3 sequence reads: CATSRGQPTQPQHF. CDR3 DNA sequence: TGTGCCACCAGCAGGGGACAACCCACTCAGCCCCAGCATTTT.

This clonotype has only a few counts. The chain recombines TRBV10-3 with TRBJ2-4; D is possibly TRBD1 or TRBD2 (5 bases each). Germline loops: CDR1 ENHRY, CDR2 SYGVKD. The CDR3 length is 13 residues. V was pared by 5 bases and J by 7 bases, with 12 bases between. The CDR3 sequence is CAISSEEGNIQYF. CDR3 coding DNA: TGTGCCATCAGTAGCGAAGAGGGGAACATTCAGTACTTC.

This chain links TRBV10-1 with TRBJ2-1; TRBD2 is a possible D gene (6 bases). CDR1 and CDR2 (germline): WNHNN, SYGVQD (reference sequence). This CDR3 has 13 residues. Trimming left V 4 bases short and J 5 bases short, with 9 bases between. CDR3 nucleotide sequence: TGCGCCAGCAGTGTTGGACTAAACAATGAGCAGTTCTTC. Protein product: CASSVGLNNEQFF.

The V and J genes are TRBV29-1 and TRBJ2-7; D assignment may be TRBD1 or TRBD2 (5 bases each). Germline-derived CDR1 and CDR2 are SQVTM and ANQGSEA. The CDR3 consists of 15 residues. Trimming stripped 5 bases from V and 0 bases from J, with 17 bases between. CDR3 in DNA: TGCAGCGTTCGTACTAGGACACGGAGCTCCTACGAGCAGTACTTC. It specifies CSVRTRTRSSYEQYF.

This clonotype was seen only a few times. V and J are TRBV6-1 and TRBJ2-7; D remains ambiguous. Germline V gene lookup returns CDR1 MNHNS and CDR2 SASEGT. Trimming left V 10 bases short and J 3 bases short, with 22 bases between. CDR3 length: 15 amino acids. The CDR3 reads CATRIHKTSVYEQYF. CDR3 in DNA: TGTGCCACCCGGATACATAAGACGAGTGTCTACGAGCAGTACTTC.

The genes are TRBV2 and TRBJ2-7; tentatively, D is TRBD1 (5 bases). Trimming removed 4 bases at V and 5 bases at J, with 12 bases between. CDR3 length equals 13 residues. The germline CDR1 and CDR2 sequences are SNHLY and FYNNEI. CDR3 bases: TGTGCCAGCAGTGTAGGGGAAATCAACGAGCAGTACTTC. This translates into CASSVGEINEQYF.

This clonotype was observed a few times. V usage is TRBV7-9 and J usage is TRBJ1-5; a weak D match, TRBD1 (6 bases). The CDR3 is 15 amino acids. With 5 bases removed from V and 7 bases from J, the gap between germline ends came to 18 bases. Germline CDR1 reads SEHNR; CDR2 reads FQNEAQ (reference sequence). The CDR3 DNA reads TGTGCCAGCAGCCCTACCGGGGGCCGAAAACAGCCCCAGCATTTT. Protein sequence: CASSPTGGRKQPQHF.

The chain recombines TRBV20-1 with TRBJ2-7; 8 bases are shared with TRBD2. This CDR3 region has 13 residues. Looked up from germline, CDR1 is DFQATT and CDR2 is SNEGSKA (reference sequence). The trim removed 6 bases at V and 2 bases at J, leaving 6 bases unmatched. The CDR3 DNA reads as TGCAGTGCATCAAGCGGGAGTACCTACGAGCAGTACTTC. Encoded protein: CSASSGSTYEQYF.

The chain links TRBV20-1 to TRBJ2-5; 9 bases line up with TRBD2. The germline V gene has CDR1 DFQATT and CDR2 SNEGSKA (reference sequence). CDR3 length: 14 amino acids. J was trimmed by 5 bases and V by 6 bases; bases with no gene match: 10. For the CDR3, the DNA is TGCAGTGCCCCGCCGGGACTAGCTGGGGAGACCCAGTACTTC. It encodes CSAPPGLAGETQYF.

The rearrangement joins TRBV29-1 to TRBJ2-1; 16 nucleotides agree with TRBD2. In germline, CDR1 is SQVTM, CDR2 ANQGSEA. The CDR3 loop spans 18 amino acids. V shed 7 bases, J shed 1 base, and the junction held 10 bases outside the gene matches. CDR3 sequence reads: CSDKPGLAGGESYNEQFF. The CDR3 DNA reads as TGCAGCGACAAGCCGGGACTAGCGGGAGGGGAATCCTACAATGAGCAGTTCTTC.

A few counts support this clonotype. The chain links TRBV20-1 to TRBJ1-1; perhaps TRBD1 as D (6 bases). The CDR3 has 15 amino acids. Germline lookup yields CDR1 DFQATT and CDR2 SNEGSKA (reference sequence). V shed 4 bases and J shed 0 bases, with 15 bases lying between them. DNA of the CDR3: TGCAGTGCTAAGAGGGGGTGGAGGGTGAACACTGAAGCTTTCTTT. Translating it yields CSAKRGWRVNTEAFF.

CDR3: CASSILRDTGNEQFF. CDR3 DNA sequence: TGTGCCAGTAGTATCCTCCGGGACACCGGCAATGAGCAGTTCTTC. The V call is TRBV19, the J call TRBJ2-1, with D perhaps TRBD1 (6 bases). V lost 3 bases, J lost 6 bases, and 15 bases lay in between. Germline V gives CDR1 LNHDA, CDR2 SQIVND (reference sequence). The CDR3 loop spans 15 amino acids.

The rearrangement joins TRBV4-3 to TRBJ2-3, with 7 bases that match TRBD2. The trim removed 3 bases at V and 0 bases at J, leaving 3 bases unmatched. Germline V gene data show CDR1 as LGHNA and CDR2 as YSLEER. The CDR3 is 15 residues long. This CDR3 reads CASSQSSGSTDTQYF. Here the CDR3 DNA reads TGCGCCAGCAGCCAGAGTAGCGGGAGCACAGATACGCAGTATTTT.